One and the same sample provided the 29 T cell receptor beta chains below, sequenced in a study of T-cell memory formation after mild COVID-19. TCRdb analysed the 5' RACE reads with MiXCR anew, one entry per CDR3 protein. The data hold hundreds of thousands of distinct CDR3 sequences, with 13% to 15% observed a single time. The specimen was PBMCs or a T cell subset sorted from them (not recorded which). These receptors were taken from a young man who had mild COVID-19 (a few samples of this study predate the infection). Cell type and time point are not known.

This rearrangement joins TRBV24-1 to TRBJ2-1; 11 nucleotides agree with TRBD2. Trimming removed 3 bases from V and 9 bases from J; junction bases left unmatched: 6. From germline, CDR1 is KGHDR and CDR2 SFDVKD. The CDR3 spans 15 residues. Written as DNA, the CDR3 is TGTGCCACCAGTGATGCCGGGACTAGCGGTGGTGAGCAGTTCTTC. As protein: CATSDAGTSGGEQFF.

The J gene is TRBJ2-7, the V gene TRBV21-1; the table's D gene call, TRBD1, was not cross checked with the DNA. TRBV21-1 is flagged as a pseudogene. The CDR3 is made up of 13 amino acids. The CDR3: CASSKAWTGEQYV. The CDR3 nucleotides read TGTGCCAGCAGCAAAGCGTGGACAGGCGAGCAGTACGTC.

This clonotype showed up just a few times. The V call is TRBV5-5, the J call TRBJ1-2; D gene ambiguous. Germline V gives CDR1 SGHKS, CDR2 YYEKEE (reference sequence). Between the trimmed V and J ends, which lost 1 base and 8 bases, there was a span of 12 bases. The CDR3 length is 13 residues. The DNA of the CDR3 is TGTGCCAGCAGCTTGCTCCCCGAAAGGGGCTACACCTTC. It codes for CASSLLPERGYTF.

J is TRBJ2-7 and V is TRBV11-2; no definite D call. V lost 3 bases, J lost 5 bases, and 11 bases lay in between. The CDR3 contains 13 residues. CDR1 and CDR2 (germline): SGHAT, FQNNGV. CDR3 sequence (DNA): TGTGCCAGCAGCTTGGCAATCCCCCACGAGCAGTACTTC. Residues: CASSLAIPHEQYF.

V is TRBV5-1 and J is TRBJ1-2, with 7 bases identical to TRBD1. The CDR3 is 14 residues long. Germline V CDR1 and CDR2: SGHRS, YFSETQ. The junction had 2 bases not matched to a gene; V was cut back by 1 base and J by 2 bases. CDR3 DNA sequence: TGCGCCAGCAGCTTGCAGGGACAGAACTATGGCTACACCTTC. The encoded protein is CASSLQGQNYGYTF. Based on the CDR3 plus reference TRBV5-1 and TRBJ1-2, the full variable domain is KAGVTQTPRYLIKTRGQQVTLSCSPISGHRSVSWYQQTPGQGLQFLFEYFSETQRNKGNFPGRFSGRQFSNSRSEMNVSTLELGDSALYLCASSLQGQNYGYTFGSGTRLTVV.

This clonotype was counted at least ten times. The chain recombines TRBV7-3 with TRBJ2-1; 11 bases are a match to TRBD2. Germline loops: CDR1 SGHTA, CDR2 FQGTGA. V lost 1 base to trimming and J lost 9 bases; unmatched junction nucleotides: 5. CDR3 length equals 15 residues. The CDR3 here is CASSLNVAGGLEQFF. CDR3 nucleotide sequence: TGTGCCAGCAGCTTAAACGTAGCGGGGGGGCTTGAGCAGTTCTTC.

This clonotype was counted a few times. The V and J genes are TRBV9 and TRBJ2-5, with a weak D call TRBD2 (5 bases). Trimming took off 4 bases at V and 0 bases at J, with 13 bases between the two ends. Germline CDR1 is SGDLS and CDR2 is YYNGEE. The CDR3 is 15 amino acids. Here the CDR3 DNA reads TGTGCCAGCAGCCCCGGGGTGAAGTACCAAGAGACCCAGTACTTC. The encoded protein is CASSPGVKYQETQYF.

At least ten counts were recorded for this clonotype. The chain couples TRBV7-2 to TRBJ2-3; 8 positions match TRBD2. Germline lookup yields CDR1 SGHTA and CDR2 FQGNSA. This CDR3 contains 17 residues. J gave up 4 bases and V 7 bases, and 16 bases lay outside the gene matches. CDR3 DNA: TGTGCCAGCACCAGAACCGGGACTAGGGGCACCCCAGATACGCAGTATTTT. Residues: CASTRTGTRGTPDTQYF.

This clonotype was observed a few times. The chain combines TRBV9 with TRBJ2-2; either TRBD1 or TRBD2 may supply D (6 bases each). The V end lost 0 bases, the J end lost 1 base, and 10 bases lay between the germline ends. There are 16 residues in the CDR3. Germline CDR1 SGDLS, CDR2 YYNGEE. The CDR3 region is CASSVVEGGNTGELFF. The DNA of the CDR3 is TGTGCCAGCAGCGTAGTTGAGGGGGGGAACACCGGGGAGCTGTTTTTT.

This clonotype was picked up a small number of times. CDR3 protein: CASSPGHQQETQYF. The CDR3 DNA is TGCGCCAGCAGCCCGGGACACCAACAAGAGACCCAGTACTTC. This chain joins TRBV5-1 and TRBJ2-5; D may be TRBD1 (6 bases). Germline lookup yields CDR1 SGHRS and CDR2 YFSETQ. The CDR3 length is 14 residues. Trimming removed 4 bases from V and 2 bases from J, with 12 bases in between. Full variable domain (outside the CDR3, taken from reference TRBV5-1 and TRBJ2-5): KAGVTQTPRYLIKTRGQQVTLSCSPISGHRSVSWYQQTPGQGLQFLFEYFSETQRNKGNFPGRFSGRQFSNSRSEMNVSTLELGDSALYLCASSPGHQQETQYFGPGTRLLVL.

This clonotype occurred many times. The genes are TRBV12-3 or TRBV12-4 and TRBJ2-3, with D possibly TRBD1 on 5 matching bases. The ends were cut back, 6 bases at V and 4 bases at J, with 17 bases in the middle. The CDR3 contains 15 residues. The CDR3, as DNA: TGTGCCAGCAGGTTTCAGGGTGCTGCTGCAGATACGCAGTATTTT. It translates to CASRFQGAAADTQYF.

V gene TRBV6-2 or TRBV6-3 combines with J gene TRBJ2-7; TRBD1 matches 8 bases. The germline gives CDR1 MNHEY, CDR2 SVGEGT. CDR3 length equals 16 residues. Trimming removed 6 bases from V and 0 bases from J; junction bases left unmatched: 10. The CDR3 nucleotides are TGTGCCAGCAGAGATCCCGGGACAGGTTACTCCTACGAGCAGTACGTC. Amino acids: CASRDPGTGYSYEQYV.

This clonotype was seen more than once but under ten times. The V and J genes are TRBV4-2 and TRBJ2-5; tentatively, D is TRBD1 (5 bases). The CDR3 consists of 16 residues. Trimming pared 0 bases from V and 1 base from J, leaving 12 bases between. Germline values: CDR1 LGHNA, CDR2 YNFKEQ. DNA of the CDR3: TGTGCCAGCAGCCAAGATTGGTACAGGAGCCAAGAGACCCAGTACTTC. Its translation is CASSQDWYRSQETQYF.

This rearrangement joins TRBV5-1 to TRBJ2-1, with D perhaps given as TRBD1 or TRBD2 (5 bases each). CDR1 SGHRS and CDR2 YFSETQ come from the germline V gene. V shed 0 bases and J shed 6 bases, with 10 bases lying between them. This CDR3 is built from 14 residues. The CDR3 here is CASSLGDQGNEQFF. The CDR3 DNA is TGCGCCAGCAGCTTGGGGGACCAGGGCAATGAGCAGTTCTTC. Full variable domain (rest looked up from reference TRBV5-1 and TRBJ2-1): KAGVTQTPRYLIKTRGQQVTLSCSPISGHRSVSWYQQTPGQGLQFLFEYFSETQRNKGNFPGRFSGRQFSNSRSEMNVSTLELGDSALYLCASSLGDQGNEQFFGPGTRLTVL.

This clonotype turned up a few times. CDR3 region: CASSSGGSSYEQYV. Written as DNA, the CDR3 is TGTGCCAGCTCGAGCGGGGGGAGCTCCTACGAGCAGTACGTC. The rearrangement uses TRBV28 and TRBJ2-7; 9 bases align to TRBD2. The CDR3 contains 14 residues. CDR1 is MDHEN, CDR2 SYDVKM, per germline. Trimming at V came to 8 bases and at J to 0 bases, leaving 5 bases not matched to a gene.

This clonotype has a count of ten or more. This chain connects TRBV7-9 to TRBJ2-1; possibly TRBD1 or TRBD2 for D (7 bases each). V dropped 5 bases and J dropped 6 bases, with 17 bases sitting between them. CDR3 length: 15 amino acids. Germline V gives CDR1 SEHNR, CDR2 FQNEAQ (reference sequence). In nucleotides, the CDR3 is TGTGCCAGCAGCCCGCCAGGGGGGGCATCCAATGAGCAGTTCTTC. It is translated as CASSPPGGASNEQFF.

The V and J genes are TRBV29-1 and TRBJ2-5; 8 bases match TRBD1. Germline V gives CDR1 SQVTM, CDR2 ANQGSEA. V dropped 6 bases and J dropped 4; count of bases not matched to a gene: 13. The CDR3 spans 15 residues. The CDR3 is CSVAEGGDRRETQYF. CDR3 bases: TGCAGCGTCGCTGAAGGTGGGGACAGGAGAGAGACCCAGTACTTC.

This chain uses TRBV27 with TRBJ2-3; TRBD2 matches at 12 bases. Germline V gene data show CDR1 as MNHEY and CDR2 as SMNVEV (reference sequence). The V gene end was trimmed by 7 bases and the J gene end by 4 bases; junction bases not matched to a gene: 6. The CDR3 spans 15 residues. The CDR3 nucleotides are TGTGCCAGCACGACGCTAGCGGGGGGGGCAGATACGCAGTATTTT. It yields the protein CASTTLAGGADTQYF.

This clonotype was seen only a few times. Here the CDR3 omits its conserved ending phenylalanine or tryptophan, so a read error is the likely source. It is unclear where the CDR3 begins or ends on the DNA, so no DNA is shown, and the CDR3 is as TCRdb lists it. This chain joins TRBV7-7 and TRBJ2-5; TRBD1 was called by the table and not checked on the DNA. The germline V gene has CDR1 SSHAT and CDR2 FNYEAQ (reference sequence). Inclusive of both ends, the CDR3 amounts to 15 amino acids. CDR3 sequence reads: CASSPTRGQGWSISL.

This rearrangement joins TRBV12-3 or TRBV12-4 to TRBJ2-7; 13 bases are shared with TRBD2. This CDR3 contains 14 residues. The J segment lost 7 bases and the V segment lost 1 base, leaving 1 base of the junction unmatched. The CDR3 bases are TGTGCCAGCAGTTTAGGGGGACTAGCGGGGGAGCAGTACGTC. Translating gives CASSLGGLAGEQYV.

The chain couples TRBV3-1 to TRBJ1-2, with a weak D call TRBD1 (6 bases). V lost 4 bases to trimming and J lost 4 bases, with 10 bases between them. Germline assignment: CDR1 LGHDT and CDR2 YNNKEL (reference sequence). This CDR3 spans 13 amino acids. CDR3 nucleotide sequence: TGTGCCAGCAGCCTTTTGACAGGCTATGGCTACACCTTC. Protein: CASSLLTGYGYTF.

This rearrangement joins TRBV12-3 or TRBV12-4 to TRBJ2-7; 7 positions match TRBD1. The length of the CDR3 is 13 residues. Unmatched junction bases numbered 3, after V lost 4 bases and J lost 3 bases. CDR3 sequence reads: CASSSRQGYEQYV. CDR3 in DNA: TGTGCCAGCAGTTCTCGACAGGGCTACGAGCAGTACGTC.

This clonotype came up a few times. DNA of the CDR3: TGTGCCAGCAGCGCGGACAGGGGGCGCGAGACCCAGTACTTC. Its protein is CASSADRGRETQYF. The V call is TRBV7-2, the J call TRBJ2-5, with TRBD1 matching over 11 bases. Unmatched junction bases numbered 4, after V lost 5 bases and J lost 5 bases. This CDR3 comprises 14 residues. Per germline, CDR1 SGHTA and CDR2 FQGNSA.

This clonotype came up a few times. This chain's CDR3 is CASSVGARAETQYF. DNA of the CDR3: TGTGCCAGTAGTGTCGGGGCCAGGGCGGAGACCCAGTACTTC. The chain has TRBV19 and TRBJ2-5; possibly TRBD1 or TRBD2 for D (5 bases each). V lost 5 bases and J lost 5, with 15 bases in between. The length of the CDR3 is 14 residues. Germline V gene lookup returns CDR1 LNHDA and CDR2 SQIVND (reference sequence).

This clonotype turned up a few times. This sequence joins TRBV6-5 and TRBJ1-6; D might be TRBD1 (6 bases). This CDR3 has 13 residues. Germline V gives CDR1 MNHEY, CDR2 SVGAGI. Trimming pared 8 bases from V and 5 bases from J, leaving 10 bases between. The CDR3 here is CASHTGNNSPLHF. The CDR3 DNA reads TGTGCCAGCCACACAGGGAATAATTCACCCCTCCACTTT.

This clonotype was picked up a small number of times. The chain carries TRBV20-1 and TRBJ1-1; D might be TRBD1 (6 bases). The CDR3 runs 19 residues. The germline gives CDR1 DFQATT, CDR2 SNEGSKA (reference sequence). V lost 0 bases to trimming and J lost 3 bases, with 26 bases between them. The CDR3 DNA reads as TGCAGTGCTAGAGATAGGCAGTGGCAGGGGTCGGTTTCGGACACTGAAGCTTTCTTT. This translates into CSARDRQWQGSVSDTEAFF.

This clonotype was detected only a few times. The V gene is TRBV7-2, the J gene TRBJ1-3; D is uncertain. V dropped 4 bases and J dropped 2 bases, with 9 bases sitting between them. The CDR3 contains 14 residues. Germline CDR1 reads SGHTA; CDR2 reads FQGNSA. CDR3 amino acids: CASSSPGPGNTIYF. The CDR3 region has the DNA TGTGCCAGCAGCTCTCCGGGCCCTGGAAACACCATATATTTT.

In this sample, this clonotype turned up a few times. This chain links TRBV7-9 with TRBJ1-2; D unclear. Trimming stripped 5 bases from V and 7 bases from J, with 11 bases between. Per germline, CDR1 SEHNR and CDR2 FQNEAQ (reference sequence). CDR3 length: 12 residues. The CDR3 region has the DNA TGTGCCAGCAGCGTCCCGGGATTTGGCTACACCTTC. Its protein is CASSVPGFGYTF.

As DNA, the CDR3 is TGCAGTGCTAGACCTGGCGGGCCAGACAATGAGCAGTTCTTC. Residues: CSARPGGPDNEQFF. V and J are TRBV20-1 and TRBJ2-1, with TRBD2 as a possible D gene (5 bases). Looked up from germline, CDR1 is DFQATT and CDR2 is SNEGSKA (reference sequence). Between the trimmed V and J ends, which lost 2 bases and 5 bases, there was a span of 13 bases. The CDR3 runs 14 residues.